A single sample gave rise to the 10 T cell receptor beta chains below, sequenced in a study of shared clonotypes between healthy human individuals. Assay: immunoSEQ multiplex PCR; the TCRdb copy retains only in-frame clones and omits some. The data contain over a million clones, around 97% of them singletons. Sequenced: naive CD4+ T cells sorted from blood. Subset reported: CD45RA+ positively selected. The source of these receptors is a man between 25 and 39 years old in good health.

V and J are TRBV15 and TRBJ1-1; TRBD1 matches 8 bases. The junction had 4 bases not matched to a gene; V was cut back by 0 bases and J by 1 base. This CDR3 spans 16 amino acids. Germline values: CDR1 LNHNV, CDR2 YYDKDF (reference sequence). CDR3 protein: CATSRERDRRNTEAFF. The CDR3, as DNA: TGTGCCACCAGCAGAGAGAGGGACAGGCGGAACACTGAAGCTTTCTTT.

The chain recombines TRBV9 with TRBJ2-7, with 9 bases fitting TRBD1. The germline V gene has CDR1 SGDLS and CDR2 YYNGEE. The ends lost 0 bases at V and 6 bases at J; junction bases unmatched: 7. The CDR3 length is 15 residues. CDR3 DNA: TGTGCCAGCAGCGTAGGAGCCGGGACAGGGCCCGAGCAGTACTTC. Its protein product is CASSVGAGTGPEQYF.

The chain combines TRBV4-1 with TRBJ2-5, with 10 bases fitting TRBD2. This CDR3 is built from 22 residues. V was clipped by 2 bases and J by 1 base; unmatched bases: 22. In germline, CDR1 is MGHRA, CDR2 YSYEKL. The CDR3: CASSQYLRNEGEIAGGQETQYF. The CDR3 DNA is TGCGCCAGCAGCCAATATTTAAGGAATGAAGGGGAAATAGCGGGAGGCCAAGAGACCCAGTACTTC.

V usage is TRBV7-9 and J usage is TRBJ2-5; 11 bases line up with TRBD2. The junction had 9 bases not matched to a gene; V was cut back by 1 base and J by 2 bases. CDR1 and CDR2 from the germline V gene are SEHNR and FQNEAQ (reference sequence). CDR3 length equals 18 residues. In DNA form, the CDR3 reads TGTGCCAGCAGCTTAGAGGGGACTAGCGGTTGGGGTCAAGAGACCCAGTACTTC. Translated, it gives CASSLEGTSGWGQETQYF.

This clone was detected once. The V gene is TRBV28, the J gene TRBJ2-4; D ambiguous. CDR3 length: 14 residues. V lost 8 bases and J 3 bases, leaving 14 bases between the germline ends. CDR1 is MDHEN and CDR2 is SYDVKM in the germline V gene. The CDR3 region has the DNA TGTGCCAGCCAGCCACGACTGGTCAAAAACATTCAGTACTTC. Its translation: CASQPRLVKNIQYF.

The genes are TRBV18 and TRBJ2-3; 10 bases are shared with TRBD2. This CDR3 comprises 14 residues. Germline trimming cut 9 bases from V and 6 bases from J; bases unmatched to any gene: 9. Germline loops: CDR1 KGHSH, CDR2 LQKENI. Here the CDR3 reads CASLSSGSGDTQYF. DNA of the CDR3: TGTGCCAGTCTATCTAGCGGGAGCGGGGATACGCAGTATTTT.

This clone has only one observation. Written as DNA, the CDR3 is TGTGCCTGGAGAGGAGGGGGGCGGGGGGCCAACGTCCTGACTTTC. Translation gives CAWRGGGRGANVLTF. This chain joins TRBV30 and TRBJ2-6; D may be TRBD1 or TRBD2 (6 bases each). Trimming pared 3 bases from V and 4 bases from J, leaving 13 bases between. Germline CDR1 GTSNPN, CDR2 SVGIG (reference sequence). The CDR3 consists of 15 residues.

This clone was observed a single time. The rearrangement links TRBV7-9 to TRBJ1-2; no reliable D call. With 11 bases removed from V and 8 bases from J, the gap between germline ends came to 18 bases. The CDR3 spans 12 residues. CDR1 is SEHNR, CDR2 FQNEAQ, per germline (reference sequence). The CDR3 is CAPSPRRAGYTF. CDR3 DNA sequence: TGTGCCCCCAGCCCAAGACGCGCGGGCTACACCTTC. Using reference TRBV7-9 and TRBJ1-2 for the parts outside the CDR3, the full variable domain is DTGVSQNPRHKITKRGQNVTFRCDPISEHNRLYWYRQTLGQGPEFLTYFQNEAQLEKSRLLSDRFSAERPKGSFSTLEIQRTEQGDSAMYLCAPSPRRAGYTFGSGTRLTVV.

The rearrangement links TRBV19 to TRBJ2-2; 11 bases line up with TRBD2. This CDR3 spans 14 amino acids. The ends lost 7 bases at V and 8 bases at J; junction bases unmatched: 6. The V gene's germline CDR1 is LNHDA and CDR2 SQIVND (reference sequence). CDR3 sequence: CASTTSGTAGELFF. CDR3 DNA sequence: TGTGCCAGTACGACTAGCGGGACAGCAGGGGAGCTGTTTTTT. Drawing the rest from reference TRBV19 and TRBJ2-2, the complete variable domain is DGGITQSPKYLFRKEGQNVTLSCEQNLNHDAMYWYRQDPGQGLRLIYYSQIVNDFQKGDIAEGYSVSREKKESFPLTVTSAQKNPTAFYLCASTTSGTAGELFFGEGSRLTVL.

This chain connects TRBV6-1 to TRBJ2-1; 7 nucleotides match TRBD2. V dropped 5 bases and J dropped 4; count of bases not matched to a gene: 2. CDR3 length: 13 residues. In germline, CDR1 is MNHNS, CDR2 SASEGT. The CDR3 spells CASSSGVYNEQFF. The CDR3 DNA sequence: TGTGCCAGCAGTAGCGGGGTTTACAATGAGCAGTTCTTC.